These 8 T cell receptor beta chains were sequenced from one sample in a study of T cells after posttransplantation cyclophosphamide. Here immunoSEQ multiplex PCR was the method, and the copy in TCRdb shows in-frame clones only, minus some. This sample comprises tens of thousands of clones, none seen once only. Source material: PBMCs. These receptors all stem from a woman aged 25 to 45 in good health and a related stem cell transplant donor.

This clone was recorded at least ten times. V is TRBV5-1 and J is TRBJ2-1; 9 bases map to TRBD2. CDR3 length: 14 residues. The J segment lost 4 bases and the V segment lost 6 bases, leaving 5 bases of the junction unmatched. Germline CDR1 SGHRS, CDR2 YFSETQ. As DNA, the CDR3 is TGCGCCAGCAAAGCGGGGGGTCTATACAATGAGCAGTTCTTC. This encodes CASKAGGLYNEQFF.

In this sample, this clone turned up many times. The V gene is TRBV5-6, the J gene TRBJ2-7; possibly TRBD2 for D (5 bases). V was shortened by 2 bases and J by 4 bases, with 13 bases between the two germline ends. Looked up from germline, CDR1 is SGHDT and CDR2 is YYEEEE. The CDR3 spans 14 residues. This chain's CDR3 is CASSFAGMGYEQYF. The CDR3 DNA sequence: TGTGCCAGCAGCTTTGCGGGCATGGGGTACGAGCAGTACTTC.

The sample holds many counts of this clone. The rearrangement uses TRBV6-5 and TRBJ2-3; perhaps D is TRBD1 or TRBD2 (7 bases each). CDR1 and CDR2 (germline): MNHEY, SVGAGI. This CDR3 spans 15 amino acids. V was clipped by 6 bases and J by 5 bases, with 18 bases between them. CDR3 sequence (DNA): TGTGCCAGCAGCTCAGGGAGGGGGCCAGTAGATACGCAGTATTTT. Translated: CASSSGRGPVDTQYF.

This clone showed up many times. The junction does not match germline at one end; this may be a read error. This chain links TRBV27 with TRBJ2-5, with 13 bases matching TRBD2. Germline V lookup: CDR1 MNHEY, CDR2 SMNVEV (reference sequence). The CDR3 is 13 residues long. For the CDR3, the DNA is TGTGCCAGCAGTTTCACGACTAGCGGGGGGTGGCACTTC. It yields the protein CASSFTTSGGWHF.

The table lists this clone with many counts. CDR3 in DNA: TGTGCCAGCAGCTTAGGACAGGGGGCCTCACCCCTCCACTTT. It codes for CASSLGQGASPLHF. The chain combines TRBV11-2 with TRBJ1-6; 10 bases agree with TRBD1. The V segment lost 1 base and the J segment 10 bases; nucleotides outside the gene matches: 1. The V gene's germline CDR1 is SGHAT and CDR2 FQNNGV. The CDR3 runs to 14 residues.

The chain joins TRBV28 to TRBJ1-6, with D perhaps TRBD1 (5 bases). The CDR3 has 14 residues. Germline V lookup: CDR1 MDHEN, CDR2 SYDVKM. The V end lost 6 bases, the J end lost 9 bases, and 15 bases lay between the germline ends. CDR3 coding DNA: TGTGCCAGCAGCTCCACACAGGAAGTTTCACCCCTCCACTTT. This codes for CASSSTQEVSPLHF.

This clone was counted a few times. This chain connects TRBV19 to TRBJ2-5; D may be TRBD1 or TRBD2 (7 bases each). Trimming removed 3 bases from V and 5 bases from J, with 16 bases in between. CDR1 LNHDA and CDR2 SQIVND come from the germline V gene (reference sequence). This CDR3 is 15 amino acids long. This chain's CDR3 is CASSMGGGSGETQYF. CDR3 sequence (DNA): TGTGCCAGTAGTATGGGAGGGGGCAGTGGGGAGACCCAGTACTTC.

The gene calls are TRBV29-1 and TRBJ1-5; 9 bases map to TRBD1. CDR1 SQVTM and CDR2 ANQGSEA come from the germline V gene. The CDR3 is 13 residues long. J lost 9 bases, V lost 4 bases, and 7 bases had no gene match. CDR3 sequence (DNA): TGCAGCGTTGGACCGGGACAGGGCGCGCCCCAGCATTTT. This encodes CSVGPGQGAPQHF.